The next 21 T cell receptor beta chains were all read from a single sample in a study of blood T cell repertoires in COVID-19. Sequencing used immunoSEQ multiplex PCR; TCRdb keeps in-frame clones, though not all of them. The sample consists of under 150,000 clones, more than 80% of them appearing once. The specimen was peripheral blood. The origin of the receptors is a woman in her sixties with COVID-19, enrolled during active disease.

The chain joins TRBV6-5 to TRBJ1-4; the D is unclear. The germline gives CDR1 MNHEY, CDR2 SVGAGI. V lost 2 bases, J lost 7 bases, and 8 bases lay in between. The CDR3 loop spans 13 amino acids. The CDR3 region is CASSYGGIEKLFF. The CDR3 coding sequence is TGTGCCAGCAGTTACGGCGGAATTGAAAAACTGTTTTTT.

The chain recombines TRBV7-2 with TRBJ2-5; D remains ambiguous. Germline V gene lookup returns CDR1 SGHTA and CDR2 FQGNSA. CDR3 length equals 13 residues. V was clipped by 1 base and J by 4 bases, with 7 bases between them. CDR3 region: CASSLVQVETQYF. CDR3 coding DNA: TGTGCCAGCAGCTTAGTCCAGGTAGAGACCCAGTACTTC.

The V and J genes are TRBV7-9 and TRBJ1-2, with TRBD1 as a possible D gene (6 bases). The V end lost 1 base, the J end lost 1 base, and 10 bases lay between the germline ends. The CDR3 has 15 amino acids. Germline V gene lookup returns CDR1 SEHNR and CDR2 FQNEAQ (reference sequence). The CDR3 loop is CASSLVAGVNYGYTF. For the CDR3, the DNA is TGTGCCAGCAGCTTAGTAGCAGGGGTTAACTATGGCTACACCTTC.

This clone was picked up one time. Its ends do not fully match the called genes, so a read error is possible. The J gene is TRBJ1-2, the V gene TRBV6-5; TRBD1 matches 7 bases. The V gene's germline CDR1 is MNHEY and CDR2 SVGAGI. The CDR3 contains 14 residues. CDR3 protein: CASSDSGGKYGYTF. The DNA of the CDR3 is TGTGCCAGCAGTGACTCAGGGGGTAAATATGGCTACACCTTC.

The CDR3 DNA reads TGTGCCAGCAGCATGGGGGGGTCTAATGAAAAACTGTTTTTT. This gives the protein CASSMGGSNEKLFF. V usage is TRBV7-8 and J usage is TRBJ1-4; D is perhaps TRBD1 (5 bases). V was trimmed by 5 bases and J by 3 bases, leaving 10 bases between them. From germline, CDR1 is SGHVS and CDR2 FQNEAQ. The CDR3 is made up of 14 amino acids.

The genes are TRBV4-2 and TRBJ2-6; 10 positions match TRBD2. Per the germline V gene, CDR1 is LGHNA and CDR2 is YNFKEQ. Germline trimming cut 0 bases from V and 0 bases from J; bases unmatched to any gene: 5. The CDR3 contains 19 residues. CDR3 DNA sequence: TGTGCCAGCAGCCAAGAAGTAAGGACTAGCGGCTCTGGGGCCAACGTCCTGACTTTC. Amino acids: CASSQEVRTSGSGANVLTF.

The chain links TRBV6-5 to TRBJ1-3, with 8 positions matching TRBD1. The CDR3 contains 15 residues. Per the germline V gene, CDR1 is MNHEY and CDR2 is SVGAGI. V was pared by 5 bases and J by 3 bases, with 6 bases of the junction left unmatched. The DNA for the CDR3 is TGTGCCAGCAGTCATACAGGGGGACGTGGAAACACCATATATTTT. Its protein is CASSHTGGRGNTIYF.

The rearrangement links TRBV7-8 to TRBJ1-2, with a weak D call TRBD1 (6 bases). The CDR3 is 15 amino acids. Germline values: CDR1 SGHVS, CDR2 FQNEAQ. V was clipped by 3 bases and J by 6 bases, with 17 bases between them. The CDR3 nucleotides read TGTGCCAGCAGCTTGTTCCGGACAGACAAGGATGGCTACACCTTC. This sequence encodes CASSLFRTDKDGYTF.

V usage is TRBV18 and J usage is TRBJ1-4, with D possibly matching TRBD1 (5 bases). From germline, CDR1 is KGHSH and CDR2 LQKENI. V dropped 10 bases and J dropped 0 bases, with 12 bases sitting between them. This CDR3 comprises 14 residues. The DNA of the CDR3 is TGTGCCACCCGAGGAGGGGCAACTAATGAAAAACTGTTTTTT. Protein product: CATRGGATNEKLFF.

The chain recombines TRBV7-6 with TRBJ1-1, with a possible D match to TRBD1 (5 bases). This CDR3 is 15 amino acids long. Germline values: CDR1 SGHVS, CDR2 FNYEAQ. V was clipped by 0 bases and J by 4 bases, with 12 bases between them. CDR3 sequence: CASSLASGLGTEAFF. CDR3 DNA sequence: TGTGCCAGCAGCTTAGCGTCAGGGTTAGGCACTGAAGCTTTCTTT. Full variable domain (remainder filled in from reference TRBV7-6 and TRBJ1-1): GAGVSQSPRYKVTKRGQDVALRCDPISGHVSLYWYRQALGQGPEFLTYFNYEAQQDKSGLPNDRFSAERPEGSISTLTIQRTEQRDSAMYRCASSLASGLGTEAFFGQGTRLTVV.

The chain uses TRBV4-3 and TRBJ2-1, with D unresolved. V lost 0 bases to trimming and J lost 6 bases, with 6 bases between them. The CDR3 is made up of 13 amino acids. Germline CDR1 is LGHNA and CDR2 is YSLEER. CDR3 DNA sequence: TGCGCCAGCAGCCAAGATAATTCCAATGAGCAGTTCTTC. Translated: CASSQDNSNEQFF.

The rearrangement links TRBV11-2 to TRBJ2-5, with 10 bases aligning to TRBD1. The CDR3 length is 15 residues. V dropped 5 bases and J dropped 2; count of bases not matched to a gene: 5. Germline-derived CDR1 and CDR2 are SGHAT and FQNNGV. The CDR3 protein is CASSPGQGSQETQYF. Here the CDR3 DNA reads TGTGCCAGCAGCCCGGGACAGGGGAGTCAAGAGACCCAGTACTTC.

The CDR3 bases are TGTGCCAGCTCAAATACCGGGACAGGGGGCGAAAATCAGCCCCAGCATTTT. The encoded protein is CASSNTGTGGENQPQHF. This sequence joins TRBV18 and TRBJ1-5, with 12 bases that match TRBD1. The V segment lost 5 bases and the J segment 4 bases; nucleotides outside the gene matches: 9. The CDR3 consists of 17 residues. Germline V gene lookup returns CDR1 KGHSH and CDR2 LQKENI.

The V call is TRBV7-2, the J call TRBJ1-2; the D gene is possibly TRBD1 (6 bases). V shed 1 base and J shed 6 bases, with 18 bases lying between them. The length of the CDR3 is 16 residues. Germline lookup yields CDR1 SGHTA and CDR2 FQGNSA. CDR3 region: CASSLDATGFINGYTF. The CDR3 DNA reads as TGTGCCAGCAGCTTAGACGCTACAGGGTTCATTAATGGCTACACCTTC.

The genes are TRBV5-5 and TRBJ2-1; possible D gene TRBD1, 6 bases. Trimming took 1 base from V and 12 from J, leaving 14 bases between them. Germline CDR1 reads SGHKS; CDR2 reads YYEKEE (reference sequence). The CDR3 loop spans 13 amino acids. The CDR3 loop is CASSLNRDDGQFF. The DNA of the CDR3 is TGTGCCAGCAGCTTGAACAGGGATGATGGGCAGTTCTTC.

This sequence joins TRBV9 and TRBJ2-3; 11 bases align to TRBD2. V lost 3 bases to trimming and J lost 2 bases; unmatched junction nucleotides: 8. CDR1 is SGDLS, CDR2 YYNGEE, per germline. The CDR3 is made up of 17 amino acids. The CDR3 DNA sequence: TGTGCCAGCAGCGAACCTTTAGCGGGGGGGACCACAGATACGCAGTATTTT. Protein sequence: CASSEPLAGGTTDTQYF.

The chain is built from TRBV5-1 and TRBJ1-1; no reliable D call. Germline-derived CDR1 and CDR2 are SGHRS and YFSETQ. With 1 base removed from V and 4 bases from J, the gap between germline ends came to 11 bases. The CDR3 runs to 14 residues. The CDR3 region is CASSLPGLGTEAFF. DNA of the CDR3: TGCGCCAGCAGCTTGCCGGGTCTGGGCACTGAAGCTTTCTTT.

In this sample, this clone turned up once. CDR3 loop: CASRSTGWGYTF. The CDR3 DNA follows: TGTGCCAGCCGTTCGACAGGGTGGGGCTACACCTTC. The chain couples TRBV21-1 to TRBJ1-2; TRBD1, the table's D call, was not compared with the DNA. TRBV21-1 is a listed pseudogene. The CDR3 covers 12 residues.

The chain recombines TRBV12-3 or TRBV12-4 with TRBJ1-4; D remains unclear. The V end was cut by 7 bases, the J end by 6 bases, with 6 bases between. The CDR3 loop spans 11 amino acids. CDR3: CASTLDEKLFF. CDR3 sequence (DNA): TGTGCCAGCACCTTAGATGAAAAACTGTTTTTT.

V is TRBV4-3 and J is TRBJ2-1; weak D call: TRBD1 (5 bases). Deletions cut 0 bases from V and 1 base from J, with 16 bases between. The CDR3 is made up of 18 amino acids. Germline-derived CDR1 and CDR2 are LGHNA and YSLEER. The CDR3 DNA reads TGCGCCAGCAGCCAAGAGCCCCCCCCAGGGCCATCCTACAATGAGCAGTTCTTC. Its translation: CASSQEPPPGPSYNEQFF.

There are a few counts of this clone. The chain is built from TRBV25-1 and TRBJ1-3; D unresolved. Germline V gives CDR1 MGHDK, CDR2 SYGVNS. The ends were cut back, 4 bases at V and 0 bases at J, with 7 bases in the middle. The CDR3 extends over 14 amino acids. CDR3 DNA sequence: TGTGCCAGCAGTGGGAGCGCCTCTGGAAACACCATATATTTT. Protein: CASSGSASGNTIYF.